These T cell receptor beta chains were read from a single sample in a study of regulatory T cells. Generated by immunoSEQ multiplex PCR, the TCRdb table keeps only in-frame clones and is missing some. The table lists under 35,000 clones, about 94% of them singletons. Sequenced input: conventional CD4+ T cells sorted from blood. Receptor source: a child aged 2-15 years with CD3G deficiency. Each CDR3 is given with its conserved first and last residue. A D gene is named only where the DNA matches it firmly. Rows give clone size only sometimes, using once, few, many, or a class for an expanded clone.

abundance,j_gene,d_gene,v_gene,CDR3aa,CDR3nt
NA,TRBJ2-7,TRBD2,TRBV7-8,CASSFGLGGDEQYF,TGTGCCAGCAGCTTCGGACTAGGAGGCGACGAGCAGTACTTC
NA,TRBJ1-5,NA,TRBV6-1,CASSLKGNSQPQHF,TGTGCCAGCAGCCTTAAGGGGAACAGTCAGCCCCAGCATTTT
NA,TRBJ2-7,NA,TRBV5-1,CASSFTGAYEQYF,TGCGCCAGCAGCTTTACGGGGGCCTACGAGCAGTACTTC
NA,TRBJ2-3,NA,TRBV11-2,CASSLDQGDTQYF,TGTGCCAGCAGCTTAGATCAGGGAGATACGCAGTATTTT
NA,TRBJ2-3,TRBD2,TRBV11-1,CASSLADQRDYGDTQYF,TGTGCCAGCAGCTTAGCGGACCAGCGGGATTATGGAGATACGCAGTATTTT
NA,TRBJ2-3,TRBD2,TRBV6-5,CASSLDPRRREDTQYF,TGTGCCAGCAGTTTGGACCCTCGACGGCGGGAGGATACGCAGTATTTT
NA,TRBJ2-3,NA,TRBV25-1,CATASRAEGSTDTQYF,TGTGCGACCGCGTCCCGGGCGGAGGGAAGCACAGATACGCAGTATTTT
NA,TRBJ1-5,NA,TRBV28,CASTGGGRAFSQPQHF,TGTGCCAGCACCGGAGGTGGCAGGGCCTTCAGTCAGCCCCAGCATTTT
NA,TRBJ2-3,TRBD1,TRBV5-1,CASSLGGQAADTQYF,TGCGCCAGCAGCTTGGGGGGACAGGCGGCAGATACGCAGTATTTT
NA,TRBJ2-7,NA,TRBV21-1,CASSKGTSGSSYEQYF,TGTGCCAGCAGCAAAGGGACTAGCGGAAGCTCCTACGAGCAGTACTTC
NA,TRBJ2-6,NA,TRBV18,CASSLVTSPSGANVLTF,TGTGCCAGCTCACTCGTCACATCCCCCTCTGGGGCCAACGTCCTGACTTTC
NA,TRBJ2-7,NA,TRBV21-1,CASSPRGSSAYEQYF,TGTGCCAGCAGCCCAAGAGGGTCGTCAGCCTACGAGCAGTACTTC
once,TRBJ2-1,TRBD2,TRBV28,CASQTSGRESYNEQFF,TGTGCCAGTCAAACTAGCGGGAGGGAGTCTTACAATGAGCAGTTCTTC
NA,TRBJ2-7,NA,TRBV9,CASSVGAGGRYEQYF,TGTGCCAGCAGCGTAGGAGCGGGTGGTCGTTACGAGCAGTACTTC
NA,TRBJ2-7,TRBD2,TRBV28,CASSLSGRASYEQYF,TGTGCCAGCAGTTTAAGCGGGAGGGCCTCTTACGAGCAGTACTTC
NA,TRBJ1-1,NA,TRBV6-1,CASSEGYGTEAFF,TGTGCCAGCAGTGAAGGGTATGGGACTGAAGCTTTCTTT
NA,TRBJ1-1,TRBD1,TRBV10-3,CATSPGQLLMNTEAFF,TGTGCCACCTCTCCGGGACAGCTCCTCATGAACACTGAAGCTTTCTTT
once,TRBJ2-7,NA,TRBV28,CASRSGTSYEQYF,TGTGCCAGCAGGTCCGGGACAAGTTACGAGCAGTACTTC
NA,TRBJ2-7,NA,TRBV11-2,CASSPGTLYYEQYF,TGTGCCAGCAGCCCTGGGACATTGTACTACGAGCAGTACTTC
NA,TRBJ2-1,TRBD2,TRBV10-2,CASSHSRTSGAYNEQFF,TGCGCCAGCAGTCACTCCCGGACTAGCGGAGCCTACAATGAGCAGTTCTTC
NA,TRBJ1-2,TRBD1,TRBV19,CASSRTGRDGYTF,TGTGCCAGTAGCCGGACAGGGAGAGATGGCTACACCTTC
NA,TRBJ2-1,TRBD2,TRBV9,CASSVPGSASGRLVSYYNEQFF,TGTGCCAGCAGCGTACCGGGCTCGGCTAGCGGGAGGTTGGTGAGTTACTACAATGAGCAGTTCTTC
NA,TRBJ2-7,NA,TRBV5-1,CASSLASSYEQYF,TGCGCCAGCAGCTTAGCTAGCTCCTACGAGCAGTACTTC
NA,TRBJ1-2,TRBD1,TRBV28,CASSHLDRGYGYTF,TGTGCCAGCAGCCATCTTGACAGGGGCTATGGCTACACCTTC
NA,TRBJ2-7,NA,TRBV6-1,CASSRVWTASYEQYF,TGTGCCAGCAGTCGAGTATGGACAGCTTCCTACGAGCAGTACTTC
NA,TRBJ2-6,NA,TRBV28,CASSLLRGTGANVLTF,TGTGCCAGCAGTTTATTGAGAGGAACTGGGGCCAACGTCCTGACTTTC
NA,TRBJ2-2,NA,TRBV19,CASSIVSVRGTGELFF,TGTGCCAGTAGTATAGTTTCTGTTCGGGGTACCGGGGAGCTGTTTTTT
NA,TRBJ2-7,TRBD2,TRBV28,CASSSGTSGRAKEQYF,TGTGCCAGCAGTTCTGGGACTAGCGGGAGGGCTAAGGAGCAGTACTTC
NA,TRBJ2-7,NA,TRBV28,CASSRYPGTYEQYF,TGTGCCAGCAGTAGATATCCGGGAACCTACGAGCAGTACTTC
NA,TRBJ2-1,NA,TRBV28,CASSSPHTHNEQFF,TGTGCCAGCAGTTCCCCCCATACCCACAATGAGCAGTTCTTC
once,TRBJ2-7,NA,TRBV28,CASSLGRSYEQYF,TGTGCCAGCAGTTTGGGGCGGTCCTACGAGCAGTACTTC
NA,TRBJ1-5,NA,TRBV10-3,CAAARDLNQPQHF,TGTGCCGCCGCCCGCGACCTCAATCAGCCCCAGCATTTT
NA,TRBJ2-7,NA,TRBV30,CAWSPGKAYEQYF,TGTGCCTGGAGTCCGGGAAAGGCCTACGAGCAGTACTTC
NA,TRBJ1-5,TRBD1,TRBV6-1,CASSGGQGYQPQHF,TGTGCCAGCAGTGGGGGACAGGGGTATCAGCCCCAGCATTTT
NA,TRBJ2-7,NA,TRBV28,CASNAGTTAHEQYF,TGTGCCAGCAATGCAGGAACCACTGCTCACGAGCAGTACTTC
NA,TRBJ2-1,NA,TRBV19,CASSITGNSEQFF,TGTGCCAGTAGTATCACAGGTAACAGTGAGCAGTTCTTC
NA,TRBJ2-3,NA,TRBV18,CASSPVFTDTQYF,TGTGCCAGCTCACCAGTGTTCACAGATACGCAGTATTTT
NA,TRBJ1-4,TRBD1,TRBV6-6,CASRKGAPNEKLFF,TGTGCCAGCAGAAAGGGGGCGCCGAATGAAAAACTGTTTTTT
NA,TRBJ2-3,NA,TRBV5-1,CASKKGEEGVDTQYF,TGCGCCAGCAAAAAGGGTGAGGAAGGCGTCGATACGCAGTATTTT
NA,TRBJ2-1,NA,TRBV11-3,CASSFIFGGNLVF,TGTGCCAGCAGCTTTATTTTTGGGGGAAATTTGGTCTTC
NA,TRBJ1-2,TRBD1,TRBV28,CASSPTIDRGYGYTF,TGTGCCAGCAGTCCTACAATCGACAGGGGCTATGGCTACACCTTC
NA,TRBJ2-7,NA,TRBV28,CASRRAGSYEQYF,TGTGCCAGCAGGAGGGCAGGGTCGTACGAGCAGTACTTC
NA,TRBJ1-1,NA,TRBV11-2,CASSLGWNTEAFF,TGTGCCAGCAGCTTGGGCTGGAACACTGAAGCTTTCTTT
once,TRBJ1-3,NA,TRBV28,CASSSQGNTIYF,TGTGCCAGCAGTTCTCAGGGAAACACCATATATTTT
NA,TRBJ2-7,NA,TRBV10-3,CAISGTGSSYEQYF,TGTGCCATCAGCGGGACGGGGAGCTCCTACGAGCAGTACTTC
NA,TRBJ2-7,NA,TRBV13,CASSFRQAAEQYF,TGTGCCAGCAGCTTCCGACAGGCCGCCGAGCAGTACTTC
NA,TRBJ2-2,NA,TRBV28,CASSLNTGELFF,TGTGCCAGCAGTTTGAATACCGGGGAGCTGTTTTTT
NA,TRBJ2-7,NA,TRBV10-1,CASRTSGVSTYEQYF,TGCGCCAGCAGAACCTCGGGGGTCTCAACCTACGAGCAGTACTTC
NA,TRBJ1-2,NA,TRBV6-1,CASSEGARGVYGYTF,TGTGCCAGCAGTGAAGGGGCGCGGGGGGTCTATGGCTACACCTTC
NA,TRBJ2-2,NA,TRBV6-1,CASRVGPETGELFF,TGTGCCAGCAGAGTGGGACCCGAGACCGGGGAGCTGTTTTTT
NA,TRBJ1-1,NA,TRBV6-6,CASSANSQAFF,TGTGCCAGCAGCGCGAACAGCCAAGCTTTCTTT
NA,TRBJ2-7,TRBD2,TRBV6-1,CASRLASSYEQYF,TGTGCCAGCAGACTAGCGTCTTCATACGAGCAGTACTTC
NA,TRBJ2-1,TRBD2,TRBV18,CASSTGTRGLNEQFF,TGTGCCAGCTCAACCGGGACTAGGGGCCTAAATGAGCAGTTCTTC
NA,TRBJ2-3,NA,TRBV11-3,CASSLSGRTQPQYF,TGTGCCAGCAGCTTAAGTGGGAGGACGCAGCCGCAGTATTTT
NA,TRBJ2-1,NA,TRBV28,CASSFKPRLGVQFF,TGTGCCAGCAGTTTTAAGCCCCGGTTGGGAGTACAGTTCTTC
NA,TRBJ2-7,NA,TRBV5-1,CASSLDNSYEQYF,TGCGCCAGCAGCTTGGACAACTCCTACGAGCAGTACTTC